These T cell receptor beta chains were read from a single sample in a study of blood T cell repertoires in COVID-19. Some clones are missing from TCRdb's copy, which holds only in-frame ones; the method was immunoSEQ multiplex PCR. The sample includes over 250,000 clones, approximately 88% seen only once; the top ten take around 9%. The sequencing input was PBMCs or T cells enriched from blood (not recorded which). The receptors were sampled from a woman aged 18-29 years who had recovered from COVID-19. Each CDR3 is given with its conserved first and last residue. D genes are given only for firm matches. Clone size is not always given. Where it is, it says once, few, many or a class for expanded clones.

>TRBJ2-7|.|TRBD2|TRBV9
CASIWLGTTTDGRRYEQYF
TGTGCCAGCATTTGGCTTGGGACTACTACCGATGGGAGGAGGTACGAGCAGTACTTC
>TRBJ2-7|.|.|TRBV7-2
CASSLVDSIEQYF
TGTGCCAGCAGCTTAGTCGACAGTATTGAGCAGTACTTC
>TRBJ1-4|.|TRBD1|TRBV28
CASSLPGTGTNEKLFF
TGTGCCAGCAGTCTACCTGGGACAGGGACTAATGAAAAACTGTTTTTT
>TRBJ2-5|.|.|TRBV5-1
CASSLDGQTETQYF
TGCGCCAGCAGCTTGGACGGACAGACGGAGACCCAGTACTTC
>TRBJ1-2|.|.|TRBV2
CASTSTGYGYTF
TGTGCCAGCACCTCTACGGGGTATGGCTACACCTTC
>TRBJ1-2|.|TRBD1|TRBV4-3
CASSQGTGASYGYTF
TGCGCCAGCAGCCAAGGGACAGGAGCAAGCTATGGCTACACCTTC
>TRBJ2-5|.|.|TRBV7-3
CASGGGPMETQYF
TGTGCCAGCGGTGGGGGCCCGATGGAGACCCAGTACTTC
>TRBJ1-1|.|TRBD1|TRBV18
CASSPNTGGENTEAFF
TGTGCCAGCTCACCCAATACAGGGGGCGAGAACACTGAAGCTTTCTTT
>TRBJ1-1|.|TRBD1|TRBV7-9
CASSPRGLQAFF
TGTGCCAGCAGCCCTAGGGGGCTTCAAGCTTTCTTT
>TRBJ1-3|.|.|TRBV20-1
CSASTATGSTNSGNTIYF
TGCAGTGCTAGTACTGCGACAGGCTCAACTAACTCTGGAAACACCATATATTTT
>TRBJ2-7|few|.|TRBV18
CASSSIGGWQYF
TGTGCCAGCTCATCGATCGGGGGATGGCAGTACTTC
>TRBJ1-1|.|.|TRBV28
CASSPPGGTEAFF
TGTGCCAGCAGCCCCCCCGGGGGTACTGAAGCTTTCTTT
>TRBJ1-2|.|TRBD1|TRBV20-1
CSASGDRGVGYTF
TGCAGTGCTAGTGGGGACAGGGGGGTAGGCTACACCTTC
>TRBJ1-2|.|TRBD1|TRBV5-1
CASSLEPGGGDGYTF
TGCGCCAGCAGCTTGGAACCAGGGGGCGGGGATGGCTACACCTTC
>TRBJ1-2|.|.|TRBV10-3
CAISEGRADLYGYTF
TGTGCCATCAGTGAAGGCAGGGCCGACCTCTATGGCTACACCTTC
>TRBJ2-7|.|.|TRBV25-1
CASSADYEQYF
TGTGCCAGCAGTGCAGACTACGAGCAGTACTTC
>TRBJ1-1|once|.|TRBV4-3
CASSQDRTDWGTGTEAFF
TGCGCCAGCAGCCAAGACCGGACAGATTGGGGAACGGGCACTGAAGCTTTCTTT
>TRBJ1-6|.|.|TRBV27
CASSFRRTGISPLHF
TGTGCCAGCAGTTTCCGCCGGACGGGGATTTCACCCCTCCACTTT
>TRBJ2-7|.|TRBD1|TRBV20-1
CSASNRGTYEQYF
TGCAGTGCTAGTAACAGGGGAACCTACGAGCAGTACTTC
>TRBJ1-1|.|.|TRBV18
CASSREAYRTEAFF
TGTGCCAGCTCACGGGAGGCCTACAGGACTGAAGCTTTCTTT
>TRBJ2-3|.|.|TRBV5-1
CASSPNRDTQYF
TGCGCCAGCAGTCCGAACAGGGATACGCAGTATTTT
>TRBJ2-7|.|.|TRBV28
CASSSRDSYEQYF
TGTGCCAGCAGTTCGCGGGACTCCTACGAGCAGTACTTC
>TRBJ1-2|.|.|TRBV3-1/TRBV3-2
CASSQGGGLGYTF
TGTGCCAGCAGCCAAGGGGGGGGTTTAGGCTACACCTTC
>TRBJ2-2|.|.|TRBV9
CASSVAGSGTGELFF
TGTGCCAGCAGCGTAGCGGGATCGGGAACCGGGGAGCTGTTTTTT
>TRBJ2-1|once|TRBD2|TRBV13
CASSLDRLAAEQFF
TGTGCCAGCAGCTTAGACCGACTAGCGGCTGAGCAGTTCTTC
>TRBJ2-4|.|.|TRBV6-2/TRBV6-3
CASSYSWGHIQYF
TGTGCCAGCAGTTACTCCTGGGGGCACATTCAGTACTTC
>TRBJ2-2|.|TRBD1|TRBV9
CASSAPGTGNTGELFF
TGTGCCAGCAGTGCCCCCGGGACAGGGAACACCGGGGAGCTGTTTTTT
>TRBJ2-7|.|.|TRBV2
CASSDTSYEQYF
TGTGCCAGCAGCGACACTTCCTACGAGCAGTACTTC
>TRBJ1-2|.|.|TRBV5-1
CASSLGTVRNYGYTF
TGCGCCAGCAGCTTGGGGACAGTCAGAAACTATGGCTACACCTTC
>TRBJ2-4|.|.|TRBV4-2
CASSQVASGENIQYF
TGTGCCAGCAGCCAAGTCGCCAGCGGTGAAAACATTCAGTACTTC
>TRBJ1-2|.|TRBD1|TRBV12-3/TRBV12-4
CASSLTGVGYTF
TGTGCCAGCAGCCTAACAGGGGTCGGCTACACCTTC
>TRBJ1-1|.|TRBD1|TRBV3-1/TRBV3-2
CASSGGGGFEAFF
TGTGCCAGCAGCGGCGGAGGGGGCTTTGAAGCTTTCTTT
>TRBJ2-1|.|TRBD2|TRBV15
CATSRVAGGFDEQFF
TGTGCCACCAGCAGAGTAGCGGGAGGATTCGATGAGCAGTTCTTC
>TRBJ2-7|.|TRBD2|TRBV7-3
CASSSPSGSEYEQYF
TGTGCCAGCAGCTCCCCTAGCGGGAGTGAGTACGAGCAGTACTTC
>TRBJ1-2|.|.|TRBV5-6
CASSLDSSYGYTF
TGTGCCAGCAGCTTGGACAGCTCGTATGGCTACACCTTC
>TRBJ1-2|.|TRBD1|TRBV27
CASRELGQGFSGYTF
TGTGCCAGCAGAGAACTCGGACAGGGGTTTAGTGGCTACACCTTC
>TRBJ1-1|.|TRBD1|TRBV2
CASRDREGTEAFF
TGTGCCAGCCGGGACAGGGAAGGCACTGAAGCTTTCTTT
>TRBJ2-3|.|.|TRBV7-8
CASRHRGAGTDTQYF
TGTGCCAGCAGGCACCGGGGGGCCGGCACAGATACGCAGTATTTT
>TRBJ2-1|.|.|TRBV12-5
CASGTGYNEQFF
TGTGCTAGTGGGACAGGTTACAATGAGCAGTTCTTC
>TRBJ1-6|.|TRBD1|TRBV7-3
CASSSGTDNSPLHF
TGTGCCAGCAGTTCCGGGACAGACAATTCACCCCTCCACTTT
>TRBJ2-3|.|TRBD2|TRBV4-3
CASSKTSGSRDTQYF
TGCGCCAGCAGCAAAACTAGCGGGAGTAGAGATACGCAGTATTTT
>TRBJ2-3|.|TRBD2|TRBV27
CASSRGLAWGTDTQYF
TGTGCCAGCAGCCGGGGACTAGCGTGGGGCACAGATACGCAGTATTTT
>TRBJ1-1|.|TRBD1|TRBV28
CASSLSDRDLTEAFF
TGTGCCAGCAGTTTGTCCGACAGGGATTTAACTGAAGCTTTCTTT
>TRBJ1-1|few|.|TRBV6-1
CASSEARTRAFF
TGTGCCAGCAGTGAAGCACGGACAAGGGCTTTCTTT
>TRBJ2-7|once|TRBD2|TRBV3-1/TRBV3-2
CASSLRWTSGTYEQYF
TGTGCCAGCAGCCTCAGGTGGACTAGCGGGACCTACGAGCAGTACTTC
>TRBJ2-7|.|.|TRBV6-5
CASTGRDLITREQYF
TGTGCCAGCACCGGAAGGGACTTGATAACGCGAGAGCAGTACTTC
>TRBJ2-1|.|TRBD1|TRBV18
CASSPRQGLSNNEQFF
TGTGCCAGCTCACCGCGACAGGGGCTAAGTAACAATGAGCAGTTCTTC
>TRBJ1-5|.|.|TRBV7-2
CASSLANYQPQHF
TGTGCCAGCAGCTTAGCGAACTATCAGCCCCAGCATTTT
>TRBJ2-5|.|.|TRBV15
CAAGQEAQETQYF
TGTGCCGCTGGGCAGGAGGCCCAAGAGACCCAGTACTTC
>TRBJ1-2|few|TRBD1|TRBV7-9
CASSSSTGHGYTF
TGTGCCAGCAGCTCATCGACAGGGCATGGCTACACCTTC
>TRBJ1-2|.|.|TRBV7-2
CASSLVTGVGYGYTF
TGTGCCAGCAGCTTAGTTACCGGGGTTGGCTATGGCTACACCTTC
>TRBJ2-5|.|TRBD2|TRBV9
CASSVMAGGRETQYF
TGTGCCAGCAGCGTTATGGCGGGGGGGCGGGAGACCCAGTACTTC
>TRBJ2-3|.|TRBD2|TRBV9
CASSVGVGLAGGTDTQYF
TGTGCCAGCAGCGTAGGAGTGGGACTAGCGGGAGGAACAGATACGCAGTATTTT
>TRBJ2-5|.|TRBD1|TRBV19
CASSMTGAQETQYF
TGTGCCAGTAGTATGACAGGGGCCCAAGAGACCCAGTACTTC
>TRBJ2-3|.|.|TRBV6-2/TRBV6-3
CASSYLLATDTQYF
TGTGCCAGCAGTTACCTCCTAGCCACAGATACGCAGTATTTT